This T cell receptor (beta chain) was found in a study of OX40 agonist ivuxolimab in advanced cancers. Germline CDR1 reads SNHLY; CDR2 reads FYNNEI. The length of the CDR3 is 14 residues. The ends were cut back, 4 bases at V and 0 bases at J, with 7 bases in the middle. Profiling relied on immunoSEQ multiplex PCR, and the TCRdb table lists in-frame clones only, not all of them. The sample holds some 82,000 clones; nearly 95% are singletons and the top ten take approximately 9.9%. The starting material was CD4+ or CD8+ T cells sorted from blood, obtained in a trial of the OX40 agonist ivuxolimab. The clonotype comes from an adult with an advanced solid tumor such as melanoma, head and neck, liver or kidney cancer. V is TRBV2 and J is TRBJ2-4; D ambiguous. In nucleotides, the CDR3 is TGTGCCAGCAGTGGGGGTCTAGCCAAAAACATTCAGTACTTC. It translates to CASSGGLAKNIQYF.